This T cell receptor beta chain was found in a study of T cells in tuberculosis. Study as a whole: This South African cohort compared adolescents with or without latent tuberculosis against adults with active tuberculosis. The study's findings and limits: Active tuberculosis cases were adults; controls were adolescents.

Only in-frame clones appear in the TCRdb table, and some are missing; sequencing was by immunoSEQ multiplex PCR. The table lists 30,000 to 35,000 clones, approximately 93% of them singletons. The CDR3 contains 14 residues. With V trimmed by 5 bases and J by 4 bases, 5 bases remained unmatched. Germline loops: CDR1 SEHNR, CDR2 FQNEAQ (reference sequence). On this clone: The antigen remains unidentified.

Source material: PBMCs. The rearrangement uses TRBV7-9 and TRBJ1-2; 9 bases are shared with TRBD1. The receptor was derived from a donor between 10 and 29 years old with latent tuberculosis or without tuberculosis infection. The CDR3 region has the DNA TGTGCCAGCAGCCTGGACAGGGGAGGCTATGGCTACACCTTC. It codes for CASSLDRGGYGYTF.